This T cell receptor beta chain was observed in a study of blood T cell repertoires in COVID-19. At the level of the study: The United States, Italy and Spain were the sources of the acute and convalescent COVID-19 samples.

In germline, CDR1 is LNHNV, CDR2 YYDKDF (reference sequence). CDR3 size: 15 residues. V gave up 0 bases and J gave up 8 bases; unmatched junction bases: 10. The authors' processing: Scientists estimated how many nucleated cells there were by amplifying reference gene primers. The data were produced by immunoSEQ multiplex PCR, yet TCRdb's version contains in-frame clones alone and is incomplete. That table is the source of V, J and clone size, and D and trimming were worked out from the DNA. This sample yields about 54,000 clones, of which about nine tenths are seen a single time; 7% to 8% belongs to the top ten.

The sequence derives from a woman aged 60-70 years with active or convalescent COVID-19. Specimen: peripheral blood. V gene TRBV15 combines with J gene TRBJ2-7, with 7 bases that match TRBD2. The CDR3 sequence: CATSRDLAEIRKQYF. CDR3 in DNA: TGTGCCACCAGCAGAGACCTAGCGGAAATACGAAAGCAGTACTTC.